The 2 T cell receptor beta chains below all came from one sample that was sequenced in a study of T cells in Graves' hyperthyroidism and ophthalmopathy. RNA transcripts served as the template for amplifying TCR beta CDR3 regions. First-round RT-PCR of the TCR CDR3 relied on the HTBI primer set. In TCRdb, the multiplex PCR reads were re-called with MiXCR into one record per CDR3 protein. The sample has roughly 350,000 distinct CDR3 sequences; roughly 14% are singletons. Input material: blood. Source of these receptors: a woman under 40 with Graves' hyperthyroidism.

This clonotype was seen repeatedly, ten times or more. V and J are TRBV2 and TRBJ2-2, with D perhaps TRBD1 (5 bases). The CDR3 contains 15 residues. V was trimmed by 4 bases and J by 6 bases, leaving 15 bases between them. The germline gives CDR1 SNHLY, CDR2 FYNNEI. This CDR3 reads CASSADTPGPGELFF. DNA for the CDR3: TGTGCCAGCAGTGCGGACACTCCCGGACCCGGGGAGCTGTTTTTT.

This clonotype came up a few times. V is TRBV12-3 or TRBV12-4 and J is TRBJ2-1, with 8 bases that match TRBD2. Unmatched junction bases numbered 7, after V lost 3 bases and J lost 6 bases. CDR3 length equals 15 residues. The CDR3 DNA follows: TGTGCCAGCAGTTTGAAAAGCGGGAGAACCAATGAGCAGTTCTTC. Protein product: CASSLKSGRTNEQFF.